Here is one T cell receptor (beta chain) with its context. Its antigen is unidentified. Positive magnetic bead selection was used to isolate CD4+ and CD8+ cells; purity was checked by flow cytometry. Data came from immunoSEQ multiplex PCR; TCRdb stores just in-frame clones and leaves some out. The profile shows approximately 5,500 clones, around four fifths of them singletons. The data stem from a study of somatic mutations in cytotoxic T cells in rheumatoid arthritis. Points from the study as a whole: A significant difference in CD8+ T-cell clonality was not found between rheumatoid arthritis patients and age-matched healthy controls.

This CDR3 has 16 residues. Trimming left V 0 bases short and J 9 bases short, with 18 bases between. Germline loops: CDR1 LGHNA, CDR2 YSLEER. The chain uses TRBV4-3 and TRBJ2-1; D is perhaps TRBD1 (7 bases). Sequencing was performed on CD8+ T cells sorted from blood. This TCR came from an adult with rheumatoid arthritis. The CDR3 DNA reads TGCGCCAGCAGCCAAGATCCGCGGGTCAGGGGGGCTGAGCAGTTCTTC. As protein: CASSQDPRVRGAEQFF.